Below are 17 T cell receptor beta chains sequenced from a single sample in a study of CD8 T cells in ankylosing spondylitis. TCRdb called the 5' RACE reads again in MiXCR, with one record for every CDR3 protein. Of hundreds of thousands of distinct CDR3 sequences in the sample, roughly a tenth were seen once. What was sequenced was blood, either unsorted or a sorted T cell fraction (not recorded which). Every receptor here comes from a male donor with ankylosing spondylitis or in good health (not recorded which).

This clonotype was detected many times. At one boundary the junction diverges from the germline segment, which might be a read error. The chain recombines TRBV5-1 with TRBJ1-2; 9 positions agree with TRBD1. This CDR3 has 12 amino acids. CDR1 and CDR2 (germline): SGHRS, YFSETQ. DNA for the CDR3: TGCGCCAGCAGTCGGGACAGGGCCATTTATTCCTTC. Translating it yields CASSRDRAIYSF.

This clonotype was observed at least ten times. The rearrangement links TRBV7-2 to TRBJ2-3, with D tentatively TRBD2 (6 bases). CDR3 length equals 16 residues. Trimming removed 6 bases from V and 0 bases from J, with 16 bases in between. Germline loops: CDR1 SGHTA, CDR2 FQGNSA. CDR3 nucleotides: TGTGCCAGCAGAGAATGGGCGGGGCGGAGCACAGATACGCAGTATTTT. It specifies CASREWAGRSTDTQYF. The full variable domain, with the rest looked up from reference TRBV7-2 and TRBJ2-3, is GAGVSQSPSNKVTEKGKDVELRCDPISGHTALYWYRQSLGQGLEFLIYFQGNSAPDKSGLPSDRFSAERTGGSVSTLTIQRTQQEDSAVYLCASREWAGRSTDTQYFGPGTRLTVL.

This clonotype was counted between two and nine times. The genes are TRBV7-8 and TRBJ2-3, with 7 bases aligning to TRBD2. From germline, CDR1 is SGHVS and CDR2 FQNEAQ. This CDR3 is 16 amino acids long. Unmatched junction bases numbered 3, after V lost 0 bases and J lost 0 bases. The CDR3 reads CASSLARAGSTDTQYF. DNA for the CDR3: TGTGCCAGCAGCTTAGCTCGAGCGGGGAGCACAGATACGCAGTATTTT.

J is TRBJ2-7 and V is TRBV7-9; 15 nucleotides line up with TRBD2. Germline V gene lookup returns CDR1 SEHNR and CDR2 FQNEAQ (reference sequence). This CDR3 is built from 17 residues. Unmatched junction bases numbered 5, after V lost 2 bases and J lost 3 bases. The CDR3 region is CASSLKPGLAGGYEQYF. The DNA of the CDR3 is TGTGCCAGCAGCTTAAAGCCGGGACTAGCGGGGGGCTACGAGCAGTACTTC.

This clonotype has only a few counts. The rearrangement links TRBV12-3 or TRBV12-4 to TRBJ1-1; D is possibly TRBD1 (5 bases). The length of the CDR3 is 14 residues. V lost 2 bases, J lost 4 bases, and 11 bases lay in between. The CDR3 reads CASSLSGSSTEAFF. In DNA form, the CDR3 reads TGTGCCAGCAGTTTATCAGGGAGTAGCACTGAAGCTTTCTTT.

This clonotype was found many times. The V gene is TRBV10-3, the J gene TRBJ2-7, with D perhaps given as TRBD1 or TRBD2 (6 bases each). V was cut by 0 bases and J by 2 bases, with 11 bases left in between. Germline CDR1 ENHRY, CDR2 SYGVKD. The CDR3 consists of 15 residues. The CDR3 DNA reads TGTGCCATCAGTGAGTCTGGGGGGCCTACCTACGAGCAGTACTTC. It specifies CAISESGGPTYEQYF.

The table lists this clonotype with many counts. The chain is built from TRBV9 and TRBJ2-5, with 7 bases fitting TRBD1. The V gene end was trimmed by 0 bases and the J gene end by 2 bases; junction bases not matched to a gene: 10. Germline CDR1 is SGDLS and CDR2 is YYNGEE. This CDR3 spans 17 amino acids. CDR3 sequence: CASSVAPRDREQETQYF. CDR3 sequence (DNA): TGTGCCAGCAGCGTAGCACCCAGAGACAGGGAACAAGAGACCCAGTACTTC.

The chain employs TRBV6-1 and TRBJ1-6, with D perhaps TRBD1 (6 bases). Looked up from germline, CDR1 is MNHNS and CDR2 is SASEGT. The CDR3 is 14 amino acids. V lost 8 bases and J 5 bases, leaving 13 bases between the germline ends. DNA for the CDR3: TGTGCCAGCGCTGGGGGCCAGAATAATTCACCCCTCCACTTT. Amino acid sequence: CASAGGQNNSPLHF.

This chain joins TRBV7-2 and TRBJ2-5; 13 bases align to TRBD2. The CDR3 is 13 residues long. CDR1 and CDR2 (germline): SGHTA, FQGNSA. Unmatched junction bases numbered 4, after V lost 6 bases and J lost 9 bases. Written as DNA, the CDR3 is TGTGCCAGCAGGACTAGCGGGGGGACGCCCCAGTACTTC. Protein sequence: CASRTSGGTPQYF.

In its sample, this clonotype was seen many times. The V and J genes are TRBV12-3 or TRBV12-4 and TRBJ2-2; a possible D gene is TRBD1 (6 bases). The CDR3 extends over 15 amino acids. Trimming stripped 3 bases from V and 2 bases from J, with 10 bases between. The CDR3 bases are TGTGCCAGCAGTTTGGACAGCCTAAACACCGGGGAGCTGTTTTTT. As protein: CASSLDSLNTGELFF.

This clonotype was observed a few times. A read error may produce the germline difference seen at one junction end. The rearrangement joins TRBV15 to TRBJ1-2, with 9 positions matching TRBD1. The CDR3 has 15 amino acids. In germline, CDR1 is LNHNV, CDR2 YYDKDF (reference sequence). The CDR3 region has the DNA TGTGCCACCAGCAGAGAGTCCGACAGGGGGAATGGCGACACCTTC. This gives the protein CATSRESDRGNGDTF.

This clonotype was recorded many times. The CDR3, as DNA: TGTGCCAGCACCCTGAGGGGGGGTTCTCGGCAGCCCCAGCATTTT. Translating gives CASTLRGGSRQPQHF. The chain combines TRBV12-3 or TRBV12-4 with TRBJ1-5; the D gene is possibly TRBD1 (6 bases). This CDR3 contains 15 residues. Trimming pared 7 bases from V and 7 bases from J, leaving 20 bases between.

This clonotype was recorded many times. This chain uses TRBV5-1 with TRBJ2-5, with 10 nucleotides matching TRBD2. J lost 0 bases, V lost 2 bases, and 4 bases had no gene match. The germline CDR1 and CDR2 sequences are SGHRS and YFSETQ. The CDR3 has 16 amino acids. The CDR3 DNA reads TGCGCCAGCAGCTTCCTAGCGGGGGCCTACCAAGAGACCCAGTACTTC. Protein sequence: CASSFLAGAYQETQYF.

The sample holds a few counts of this clonotype. The rearrangement uses TRBV7-8 and TRBJ2-3, with D perhaps being TRBD1 or TRBD2 (5 bases each). CDR1 is SGHVS, CDR2 FQNEAQ, per germline. The CDR3 consists of 17 residues. V was shortened by 1 base and J by 4 bases, with 18 bases between the two germline ends. CDR3 coding DNA: TGTGCCAGCAGCTTAGGTAAACATCGAGGGGATTCAGATACGCAGTATTTT. Protein: CASSLGKHRGDSDTQYF. Full variable domain (rest looked up from reference TRBV7-8 and TRBJ2-3): GAGVSQSPRYKVAKRGQDVALRCDPISGHVSLFWYQQALGQGPEFLTYFQNEAQLDKSGLPSDRFFAERPEGSVSTLKIQRTQQEDSAVYLCASSLGKHRGDSDTQYFGPGTRLTVL.

V usage is TRBV20-1 and J usage is TRBJ2-1; 9 bases map to TRBD1. The ends lost 2 bases at V and 7 bases at J; junction bases unmatched: 6. CDR1 is DFQATT, CDR2 SNEGSKA, per germline (reference sequence). The CDR3 runs to 14 residues. The CDR3 region is CSARRTGVRNEQFF. The CDR3 DNA is TGCAGTGCTAGAAGGACAGGGGTTAGGAATGAGCAGTTCTTC.

Ten or more counts support this clonotype. The V gene is TRBV12-3 or TRBV12-4, the J gene TRBJ2-6; D may be TRBD1 (6 bases). The CDR3 has 15 residues. Trimming cost V 6 bases and J 0 bases, with 9 bases left between them. CDR3 nucleotides: TGTGCCAGCAGCCCGGACAGCTCTGGGGCCAACGTCCTGACTTTC. Translating it yields CASSPDSSGANVLTF.

This clonotype has a count of ten or more. The rearrangement uses TRBV5-1 and TRBJ1-4, with 8 nucleotides matching TRBD1. The junction had 6 bases not matched to a gene; V was cut back by 0 bases and J by 2 bases. This CDR3 has 17 residues. Germline V gives CDR1 SGHRS, CDR2 YFSETQ. CDR3 coding DNA: TGCGCCAGCAGCTTGGCCCCTCGACAGGGGACTAATGAAAAACTGTTTTTT. As protein: CASSLAPRQGTNEKLFF.